This T cell receptor (beta chain) was captured in a study of graft-versus-host responses after intestinal transplantation. This clone showed up just once. Its antigen is unidentified. Method: immunoSEQ multiplex PCR; TCRdb's copy keeps in-frame clones and lacks some. The table shows over 70,000 clones, with 90% occurring only once. Germline loops: CDR1 SNHLY, CDR2 FYNNEI. The CDR3 runs 14 residues. With V trimmed by 10 bases and J by 2 bases, 8 bases remained unmatched. The source was unstimulated CD8+ T cells sorted from spleen or lymph node cells, collected before transplant. This clonotype originated in a human donor who was the organ donor for an intestinal transplant. The chain is built from TRBV2 and TRBJ2-7; 10 nucleotides agree with TRBD1. The CDR3 is CATEGQGSPYEQYV. The CDR3 region has the DNA TGTGCCACCGAGGGACAGGGGAGTCCCTACGAGCAGTACGTC.